This T cell receptor beta chain was captured by sequencing in a study of T cell repertoires in cytomegalovirus infection (dated 2019 in TCRdb). General notes on the study: Peptide stimulations targeted recently identified HLA-C-restricted CMV epitopes, whose presentation resists viral immunomodulation, together with well-studied HLA-B-restricted epitopes. The HLA type of each donor mattered for the analysis, because public TCR beta signatures pointed to carriage of CMV infection along with the matching HLA type. The investigation overall reported the following: In both this cohort and an independent cohort of a few hundred donors, the cumulative frequency of public TCR beta family members distinguished carriers of CMV infection plus the relevant HLA type. The ex vivo response was dominated by HLA-C-restricted CMV-specific TCR beta clonotypes, and the single most frequent clonotype in two of eight donors was supplied by these HLA-C-restricted clonotypes.

Inclusive of the bounding cysteine and phenylalanine, the CDR3 is 15 residues long. Only the CDR3 DNA stays, 45 bases, in frame from base 1. CDR1 is given as SGDLS and CDR2 as YYNGEE, both from the germline V gene. At the junction V is shortened by 4 bases and J by 0 bases, with 12 bases in between. TCRdb records Illumina HiSeq 1500 as the sequencer. The public reads were run again by TCRdb, first through fastp at Q25 and then through MiXCR, and only productive beta chains were kept. Rows are combined by CDR3 protein, so each entry shows the most common genes and DNA. Recorded for this sample are around 900,000 distinct CDR3 sequences; around a third of them occurred a single time. Clones ranked in the top ten supply around 15% of the sample. The treatment or condition label for this specimen denotes: in vitro stimulation with specific CMV peptide epitopes to enrich CMV-specific T cells. As regards this clonotype: The antigen it recognizes is unknown. Per-base qualities were not stored, and no clone one base away is much larger.

The rearrangement combines TRBV9 with TRBJ2-3, with the D gene call left open. Material: cultured CD8+ T cells from PBMCs, obtained from culture after CMV antigen stimulation. The TCR sequence derives from a human donor in good health (CMV status not recorded). Some clones in this sample may be carry-over from other donors' samples. The CDR3 region: CASSPRSASTDTQYF. The DNA sequence is given as TGTGCCAGCAGCCCTAGAAGTGCTAGCACAGATACGCAGTATTTT.